The entry that follows covers one T cell receptor beta chain sequence. No antigen is known for it. The data were produced by immunoSEQ multiplex PCR, yet TCRdb's version contains in-frame clones alone and is incomplete. The sample holds under 130,000 clones, roughly 90% seen once. The sample is drawn from a study of T cell responses to AZD1222 COVID-19 vaccine. Regarding the study as a whole: Close to half of spike-specific TCRs reportedly recognize unmutated variant regions. Vaccination with two AZD1222 doses was followed by a rise in Spike-specific TCR breadth and depth. Among the donors, most were white British and more were female, and clonal diversity was possibly underestimated. It was only a handful of AZD1222 recipients who were seropositive at baseline.

The specimen comprised peripheral blood, sampled on day 0 of AZD1222 vaccination. The source is an adult in good health.

DNA of the CDR3: TGTGCCAGCTCACCATCCGGACAGGGTATCGAAAAACTGTTTTTT. Amino acids: CASSPSGQGIEKLFF. This chain uses TRBV18 with TRBJ1-4; 8 nucleotides line up with TRBD1. Germline CDR1 KGHSH, CDR2 LQKENI. The J segment lost 8 bases and the V segment lost 2 bases, leaving 7 bases of the junction unmatched. This CDR3 contains 15 residues.